Sequencing of this T cell receptor beta chain was carried out in a study of T cell repertoires in breast cancer. Study summary: The 20 to 25 tumors were mostly ER+/PR+. There were nine healthy control donors.

The CDR3 runs 15 residues. Germline V gene lookup returns CDR1 SGHTA and CDR2 FQGNSA. V shed 1 base and J shed 3 bases, with 9 bases lying between them. Blocking oligonucleotides added to a second nested PCR suppressed unpaired genes. TCRdb reprocessed the emulsion pairing reads via MiXCR and lists one record per CDR3 protein. The sample comprises nearly 40,000 distinct CDR3 sequences, under 50% of which are singletons, and approximately 57% rests with the top ten. Paired alpha-beta TCRs of CD8+ T cells were analyzed by expanded emulsion RT-PCR. Only a few counts were recorded for this clonotype. The chain uses TRBV7-2 and TRBJ2-2; D remains ambiguous. The source is a pool of human donors with breast cancer or a healthy control (not recorded which). The source material was CD8+ T cells. CDR3 protein: CASSLGPSDTGELFF. The CDR3 nucleotides are TGTGCCAGCAGCTTAGGCCCCTCGGACACCGGGGAGCTGTTTTTT.